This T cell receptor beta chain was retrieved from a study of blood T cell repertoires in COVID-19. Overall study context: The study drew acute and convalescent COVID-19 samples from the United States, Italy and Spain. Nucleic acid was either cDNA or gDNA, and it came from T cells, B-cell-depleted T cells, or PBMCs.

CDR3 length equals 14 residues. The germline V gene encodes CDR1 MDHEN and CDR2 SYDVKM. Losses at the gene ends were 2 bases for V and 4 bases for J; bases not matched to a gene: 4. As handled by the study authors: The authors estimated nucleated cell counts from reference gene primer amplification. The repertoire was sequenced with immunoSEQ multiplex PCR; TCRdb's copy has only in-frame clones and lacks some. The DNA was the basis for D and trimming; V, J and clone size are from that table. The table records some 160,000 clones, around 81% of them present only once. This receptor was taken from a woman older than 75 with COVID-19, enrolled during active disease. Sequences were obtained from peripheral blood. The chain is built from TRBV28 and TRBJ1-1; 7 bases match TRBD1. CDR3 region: CASSLMTGSTEAFF. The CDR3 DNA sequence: TGTGCCAGCAGTTTAATGACAGGGAGCACTGAAGCTTTCTTT.